This T cell receptor (beta chain) was found in a study of shared T cell receptors in the human thymus. The repertoire was sequenced with immunoSEQ multiplex PCR; TCRdb's copy has only in-frame clones and lacks some. The sample carries under 850,000 clones, around nine tenths recorded once. Germline CDR1 SSHAT, CDR2 FNYEAQ (reference sequence). V lost 6 bases to trimming and J lost 5 bases; unmatched junction nucleotides: 12. The CDR3 runs to 15 residues. The sample was also linked to a second study, of human thymus T cells. From that study: The thymus tissue came from resections taken during corrective heart surgery. Among thymic and blood repertoires, usage of V and J genes appeared biased. Thymic TCR repertoires of unrelated people reportedly overlapped highly.

The genes are TRBV7-7 and TRBJ2-7; 8 bases align to TRBD2. The source is a boy under two years old with a congenital heart defect. Sequenced input: thymocytes. The CDR3 coding sequence is TGTGCCAGCAGTAAACCTCCTCGGGGGGGGGACGAGCAGTACTTC. Protein sequence: CASSKPPRGGDEQYF.